This T cell receptor (beta chain) was obtained from a study of T cell changes during pregnancy in multiple sclerosis. TCRdb's copy holds only in-frame clones and misses some; the assay was immunoSEQ multiplex PCR. The sample shows roughly 61,000 clones, just over 90% of them seen only once. Germline V gene sequence: CDR1 MNHEY, CDR2 SMNVEV (reference sequence). V was shortened by 3 bases and J by 2 bases, with 12 bases between the two germline ends. The CDR3 is made up of 15 amino acids. This sequence originates from a female donor with multiple sclerosis, enrolled in a pregnancy study. The chain is built from TRBV27 and TRBJ2-3; a possible D gene is TRBD1 (5 bases). The sequenced sample was peripheral blood, obtained after pregnancy. The CDR3 DNA reads as TGTGCCAGCAGTTTTGGCAGGGCTCACACAGATACGCAGTATTTT. It is translated as CASSFGRAHTDTQYF.